This TCR beta chain was sequenced during a study of blood T cell repertoires in COVID-19. Study summary: PBMCs, B-cell-depleted T cells, or T cells provided the cDNA or gDNA that made up the material.

The J segment lost 1 base and the V segment lost 1 base, leaving 10 bases of the junction unmatched. CDR3 length: 17 amino acids. Germline CDR1 is LNHDA and CDR2 is SQIVND (reference sequence). Only a few counts were recorded for this clone. In the study's own analysis: Amplification with reference gene primers provided the estimates of nucleated cell counts. The table came from immunoSEQ multiplex PCR; TCRdb's copy has only in-frame clones and leaves some out. V, J and clone size are taken as reported in that table, and D and trimming were inferred from the DNA itself. The sample shows 200,000 to 250,000 clones, approximately 89% of them seen only once.

This sequence originates from a middle-aged woman with acute or convalescent COVID-19. The chain uses TRBV19 and TRBJ2-7, with TRBD1 identical over 7 bases. Sequencing was carried out using peripheral blood. CDR3 nucleotides: TGTGCCAGTAGTATAGGTCACAGGGGTCCCAGTTCCTACGAGCAGTACGTC. Amino acid sequence: CASSIGHRGPSSYEQYV.